Described below is a single T cell receptor beta chain sequence and its context. PCR involved 60 Vbeta and 13 Jbeta primers. TCRdb's copy holds only in-frame clones and misses some; the assay was immunoSEQ multiplex PCR. This table holds about 130,000 clones, just over 70% found once. This sample is part of a study of cytomegalovirus exposure and HLA in healthy donors. This CDR3 is 12 amino acids long. CDR1 is SGHDN and CDR2 is FVKESK in the germline V gene. Sequences were obtained from PBMCs. This TCR derives from a woman aged 60-75 years in good health and CMV-seropositive. The chain is built from TRBV14 and TRBJ2-5; D not certain. The DNA matches TRBJ2-7 better at its end, which makes the J call doubtful. DNA for the CDR3: TGTGCCAGCAGCCAAGACGGTCCCGAGCAGTACTTC. Its translation: CASSQDGPEQYF.